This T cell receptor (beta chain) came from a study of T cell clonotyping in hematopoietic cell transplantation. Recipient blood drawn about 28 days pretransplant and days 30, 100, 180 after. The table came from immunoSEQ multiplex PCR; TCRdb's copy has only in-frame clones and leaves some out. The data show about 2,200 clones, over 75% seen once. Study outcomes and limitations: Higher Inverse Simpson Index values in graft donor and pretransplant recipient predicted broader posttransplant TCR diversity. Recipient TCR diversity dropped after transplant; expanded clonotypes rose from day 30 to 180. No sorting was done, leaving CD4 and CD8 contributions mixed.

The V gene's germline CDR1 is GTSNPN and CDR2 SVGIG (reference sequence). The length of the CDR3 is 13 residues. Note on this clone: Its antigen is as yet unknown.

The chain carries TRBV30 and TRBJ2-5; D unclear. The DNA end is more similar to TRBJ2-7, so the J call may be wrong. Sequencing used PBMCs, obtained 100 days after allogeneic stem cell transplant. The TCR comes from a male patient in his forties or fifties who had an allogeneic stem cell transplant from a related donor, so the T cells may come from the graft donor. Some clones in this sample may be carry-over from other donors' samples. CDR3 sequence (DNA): TGTGCCTGGAGTGTAGTATTTCGGAACGAGCAGTACTTC. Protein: CAWSVVFRNEQYF.